Presented here are 21 T cell receptor beta chains from one specimen sequenced in a study of cytomegalovirus exposure and HLA in healthy donors. Clones were read by immunoSEQ multiplex PCR, and TCRdb kept only the in-frame ones, dropping some. Altogether over 250,000 clones are present, 75% to 90% being singletons, with the ten largest covering roughly 1.2%. The sequenced material came from PBMCs. The receptors were gathered from a woman aged 25 to 39 in good health and CMV-seropositive.

V usage is TRBV2 and J usage is TRBJ1-1; D unclear. Germline CDR1 and CDR2: SNHLY and FYNNEI. CDR3 size: 11 residues. V was pared by 10 bases and J by 2 bases, with 8 bases between. The CDR3 coding sequence is TGTGCCACTACAGATAACACTGAAGCTTTCTTT. It is translated as CATTDNTEAFF.

This sequence joins TRBV5-1 and TRBJ2-7; 8 bases agree with TRBD2. Unmatched junction bases numbered 8, after V lost 0 bases and J lost 0 bases. This CDR3 comprises 17 residues. CDR1 is SGHRS, CDR2 YFSETQ, per germline. The CDR3 sequence: CASSLGQTSGSSYEQYF. The CDR3 DNA sequence: TGCGCCAGCAGCTTGGGCCAAACTAGCGGAAGCTCCTACGAGCAGTACTTC.

V usage is TRBV28 and J usage is TRBJ1-3, with TRBD1 identical over 9 bases. There are 14 residues in the CDR3. Trimming at V came to 6 bases and at J to 8 bases, leaving 8 bases not matched to a gene. Germline lookup yields CDR1 MDHEN and CDR2 SYDVKM. Written as DNA, the CDR3 is TGTGCCAGCAGCCCAACGGACAGGGGACACACCATATATTTT. Translation gives CASSPTDRGHTIYF.

The genes are TRBV28 and TRBJ2-5, with unresolved D. Germline CDR1 reads MDHEN; CDR2 reads SYDVKM. The CDR3 has 13 amino acids. Trimming pared 6 bases from V and 5 bases from J, leaving 13 bases between. CDR3 sequence reads: CASSPPMGETQYF. CDR3 bases: TGTGCCAGCAGCCCCCCCATGGGGGAGACCCAGTACTTC.

Only a few counts were recorded for this clone. The chain joins TRBV28 to TRBJ1-5; TRBD1 agrees at 7 bases. CDR1 and CDR2 from the germline V gene are MDHEN and SYDVKM. The CDR3 loop spans 15 amino acids. V lost 5 bases, J lost 2 bases, and 6 bases stayed unmatched. CDR3: CASSTRQGGNQPQHF. The CDR3 DNA reads TGTGCCAGCAGTACCCGACAGGGTGGCAATCAGCCCCAGCATTTT.

The chain employs TRBV6-1 and TRBJ2-7, with TRBD1 identical over 11 bases. The ends lost 6 bases at V and 1 base at J; junction bases unmatched: 5. CDR3 size: 15 residues. Germline CDR1 is MNHNS and CDR2 is SASEGT. CDR3 coding DNA: TGTGCCAGCAGGCCCGGGACAGGGGGATCCTACGAGCAGTACTTC. Its translation: CASRPGTGGSYEQYF.

This clone was detected only once. The V call is TRBV9, the J call TRBJ2-5, with D possibly matching TRBD2 (6 bases). The ends were cut back, 1 base at V and 1 base at J, with 11 bases in the middle. Germline values: CDR1 SGDLS, CDR2 YYNGEE. CDR3 length: 15 residues. As DNA, the CDR3 is TGTGCCAGCAGCGTATCGGGACTGGGCCAAGAGACCCAGTACTTC. As protein: CASSVSGLGQETQYF.

The chain is built from TRBV4-2 and TRBJ2-7; the D gene is possibly TRBD1 (5 bases). V lost 0 bases and J lost 3, with 18 bases in between. This CDR3 spans 17 amino acids. Germline-derived CDR1 and CDR2 are LGHNA and YNFKEQ. CDR3 loop: CASSQDQLAGKGYEQYF. For the CDR3, the DNA is TGTGCCAGCAGCCAAGATCAATTGGCAGGGAAAGGCTACGAGCAGTACTTC.

This clone was seen just once. V and J are TRBV9 and TRBJ2-2; 10 positions match TRBD2. The junction had 8 bases not matched to a gene; V was cut back by 2 bases and J by 7 bases. The CDR3 consists of 16 residues. Germline loops: CDR1 SGDLS, CDR2 YYNGEE. The CDR3 bases are TGTGCCAGCAGCGTGGGCCTAGCGGGAGACCGCGGGGAGCTGTTTTTT. This encodes CASSVGLAGDRGELFF.

This chain uses TRBV25-1 with TRBJ2-7, with 7 bases that match TRBD2. CDR1 is MGHDK, CDR2 SYGVNS, per germline. CDR3 length equals 14 residues. Germline trimming cut 6 bases from V and 3 bases from J; bases unmatched to any gene: 8. CDR3 in amino acids: CASREGGSNYEQYF. In DNA form, the CDR3 reads TGTGCCAGCAGAGAAGGCGGGAGTAACTACGAGCAGTACTTC.

The rearrangement uses TRBV4-2 and TRBJ2-7, with 12 bases identical to TRBD2. The ends lost 0 bases at V and 1 base at J; junction bases unmatched: 4. The germline V gene encodes CDR1 LGHNA and CDR2 YNFKEQ. This CDR3 spans 17 amino acids. The chain's CDR3 is CASSQDQLAGGSYEQYF. Here the CDR3 DNA reads TGTGCCAGCAGCCAAGATCAACTAGCGGGGGGATCCTACGAGCAGTACTTC.

The chain recombines TRBV18 with TRBJ2-7; D ambiguous. The germline gives CDR1 KGHSH, CDR2 LQKENI. The CDR3 runs to 15 residues. V lost 2 bases, J lost 2 bases, and 13 bases lay in between. This CDR3 is CASSPAFWDPYEQYF. The CDR3 bases are TGTGCCAGCTCACCAGCCTTTTGGGATCCCTACGAGCAGTACTTC. Full variable domain (missing parts from reference TRBV18 and TRBJ2-7): NAGVMQNPRHLVRRRGQEARLRCSPMKGHSHVYWYRQLPEEGLKFMVYLQKENIIDESGMPKERFSAEFPKEGPSILRIQQVVRGDSAAYFCASSPAFWDPYEQYFGPGTRLTVT.

The chain joins TRBV6-5 to TRBJ2-7, with 7 bases matching TRBD1. The J segment lost 3 bases and the V segment lost 1 base, leaving 3 bases of the junction unmatched. Germline V gene data show CDR1 as MNHEY and CDR2 as SVGAGI. This CDR3 contains 14 residues. The CDR3 sequence: CASSYWDSHYEQYF. As DNA, the CDR3 is TGTGCCAGCAGTTACTGGGACAGCCACTACGAGCAGTACTTC.

This clone was picked up one time. V gene TRBV6-5 combines with J gene TRBJ2-7; perhaps TRBD1 as D (6 bases). CDR1 MNHEY and CDR2 SVGAGI come from the germline V gene. The germline V and J ends were trimmed by 6 bases and 3 bases, with 15 bases remaining between them. This CDR3 has 14 residues. This CDR3 reads CASRGTGSGYEQYF. In DNA, the CDR3 is TGTGCCAGCAGAGGTACAGGGAGCGGCTACGAGCAGTACTTC.

The rearrangement uses TRBV19 and TRBJ1-5, with D unresolved. V lost 3 bases, J lost 0 bases, and 9 bases lay in between. The CDR3 is 15 residues long. Germline V lookup: CDR1 LNHDA, CDR2 SQIVND (reference sequence). The DNA of the CDR3 is TGTGCCAGTAGTATGGCCGGGGATAGCAATCAGCCCCAGCATTTT. It translates to CASSMAGDSNQPQHF.

The chain employs TRBV19 and TRBJ2-7; a possible D gene is TRBD2 (6 bases). The V gene lost 4 bases and the J gene lost 7 bases, with 20 bases spanning the gap. In germline, CDR1 is LNHDA, CDR2 SQIVND (reference sequence). The CDR3 length is 15 residues. The CDR3 spells CASSTFGGQRREQYF. CDR3 DNA sequence: TGTGCCAGTAGTACCTTCGGGGGTCAACGGAGGGAGCAGTACTTC. Full variable domain (rest looked up from reference TRBV19 and TRBJ2-7): DGGITQSPKYLFRKEGQNVTLSCEQNLNHDAMYWYRQDPGQGLRLIYYSQIVNDFQKGDIAEGYSVSREKKESFPLTVTSAQKNPTAFYLCASSTFGGQRREQYFGPGTRLTVT.

The rearrangement links TRBV7-8 to TRBJ2-3; D unresolved. V lost 8 bases, J lost 0 bases, and 9 bases lay in between. Germline assignment: CDR1 SGHVS and CDR2 FQNEAQ. The CDR3 spans 13 residues. The chain's CDR3 is CASGSSSTDTQYF. CDR3 bases: TGTGCCAGCGGCTCAAGTAGCACAGATACGCAGTATTTT.

The chain recombines TRBV11-2 with TRBJ2-3; TRBD2 aligns across 10 bases. Trimming at V came to 0 bases and at J to 3 bases, leaving 6 bases not matched to a gene. CDR1 and CDR2 (germline): SGHAT, FQNNGV. The CDR3 is made up of 17 amino acids. The CDR3 region has the DNA TGTGCCAGCAGCTTAGACCGCCGGACTAGCGGTACAGATACGCAGTATTTT. It codes for CASSLDRRTSGTDTQYF.

The chain combines TRBV5-1 with TRBJ2-7; TRBD1 agrees at 7 bases. The V gene end was trimmed by 4 bases and the J gene end by 1 base; junction bases not matched to a gene: 5. CDR1 SGHRS and CDR2 YFSETQ come from the germline V gene. The CDR3 has 14 residues. The CDR3 reads CASSLVGQSYEQYF. The CDR3 DNA is TGCGCCAGCAGCCTGGTGGGACAGTCCTACGAGCAGTACTTC.

The gene calls are TRBV28 and TRBJ1-5; D unclear. CDR1 is MDHEN and CDR2 is SYDVKM in the germline V gene. This CDR3 contains 12 residues. Trimming shortened V by 2 bases and J by 6 bases, and 5 bases separated the two germline ends. The CDR3 DNA reads as TGTGCCAGCAGTTTACCCCCTCAGCCCCAGCATTTT. Translation: CASSLPPQPQHF.

The chain has TRBV6-1 and TRBJ2-7; TRBD2 aligns across 7 bases. Germline assignment: CDR1 MNHNS and CDR2 SASEGT. V dropped 4 bases and J dropped 11; count of bases not matched to a gene: 11. The CDR3 covers 13 residues. CDR3 region: CASSGGLTYTEYF. The CDR3 coding sequence is TGTGCCAGCAGTGGGGGACTAACCTATACCGAGTACTTC.